This TCR beta chain was identified during a study of shared clonotypes between healthy human individuals. The CDR3 covers 14 residues. Germline values: CDR1 SGHTA, CDR2 FQGNSA. V was clipped by 0 bases and J by 2 bases, with 7 bases between them. Points on this clone: Other DNA sequences in this sample translate to the same CDR3.

Some clones are missing from TCRdb's copy, which holds only in-frame ones; the method was immunoSEQ multiplex PCR. The table includes millions of clones, around 90% detected once. The chain has TRBV7-2 and TRBJ2-5; no clear D. The sequenced material came from naive CD4+ T cells sorted from blood. Subset defined: CD45RA+ positively selected. This TCR was sampled from a man aged 18 to 30 in good health. CDR3 in amino acids: CASSLALLQETQYF. CDR3 in DNA: TGTGCCAGCAGCTTAGCGCTACTACAAGAGACCCAGTACTTC.